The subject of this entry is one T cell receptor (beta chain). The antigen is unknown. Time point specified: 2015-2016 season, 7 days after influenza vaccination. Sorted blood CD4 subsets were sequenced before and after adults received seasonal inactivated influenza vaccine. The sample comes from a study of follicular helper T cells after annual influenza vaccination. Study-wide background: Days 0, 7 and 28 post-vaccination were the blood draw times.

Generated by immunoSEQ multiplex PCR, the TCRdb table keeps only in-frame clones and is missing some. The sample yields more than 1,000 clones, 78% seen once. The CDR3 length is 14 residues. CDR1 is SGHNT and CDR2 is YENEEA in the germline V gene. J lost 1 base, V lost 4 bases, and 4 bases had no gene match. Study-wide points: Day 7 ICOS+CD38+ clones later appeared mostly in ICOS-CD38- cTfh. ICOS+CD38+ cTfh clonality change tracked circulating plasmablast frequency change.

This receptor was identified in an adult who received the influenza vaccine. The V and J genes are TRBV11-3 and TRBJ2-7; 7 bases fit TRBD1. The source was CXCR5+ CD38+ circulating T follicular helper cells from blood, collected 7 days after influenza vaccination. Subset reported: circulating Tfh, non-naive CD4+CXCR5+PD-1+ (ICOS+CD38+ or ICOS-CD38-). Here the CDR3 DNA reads TGTGCCAGCAGCTATTACAGGGGTTCCTACGAGCAGTACTTC. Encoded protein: CASSYYRGSYEQYF.